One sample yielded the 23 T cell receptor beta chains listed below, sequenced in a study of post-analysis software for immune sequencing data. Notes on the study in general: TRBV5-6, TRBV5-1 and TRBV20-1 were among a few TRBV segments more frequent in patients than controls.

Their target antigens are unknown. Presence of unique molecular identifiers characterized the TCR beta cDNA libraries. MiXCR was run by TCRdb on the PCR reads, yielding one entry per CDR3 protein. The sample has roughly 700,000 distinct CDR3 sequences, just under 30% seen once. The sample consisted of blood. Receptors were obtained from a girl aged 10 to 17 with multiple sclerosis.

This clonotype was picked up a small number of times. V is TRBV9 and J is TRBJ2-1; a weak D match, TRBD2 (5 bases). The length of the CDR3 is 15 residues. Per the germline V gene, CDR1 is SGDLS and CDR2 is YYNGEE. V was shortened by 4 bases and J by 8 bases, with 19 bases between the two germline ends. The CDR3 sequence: CASSPYAPSRDEQFF. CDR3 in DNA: TGTGCCAGCAGCCCATACGCCCCTTCGAGGGATGAGCAGTTCTTC.

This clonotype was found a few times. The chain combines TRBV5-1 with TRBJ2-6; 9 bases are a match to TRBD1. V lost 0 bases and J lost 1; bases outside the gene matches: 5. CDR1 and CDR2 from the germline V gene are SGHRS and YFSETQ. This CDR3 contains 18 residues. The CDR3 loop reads CASSLVGTGSSGANVLTF. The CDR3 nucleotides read TGCGCCAGCAGCTTGGTCGGGACAGGGAGTTCTGGGGCCAACGTCCTGACTTTC. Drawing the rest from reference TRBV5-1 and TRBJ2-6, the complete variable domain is KAGVTQTPRYLIKTRGQQVTLSCSPISGHRSVSWYQQTPGQGLQFLFEYFSETQRNKGNFPGRFSGRQFSNSRSEMNVSTLELGDSALYLCASSLVGTGSSGANVLTFGAGSRLTVL.

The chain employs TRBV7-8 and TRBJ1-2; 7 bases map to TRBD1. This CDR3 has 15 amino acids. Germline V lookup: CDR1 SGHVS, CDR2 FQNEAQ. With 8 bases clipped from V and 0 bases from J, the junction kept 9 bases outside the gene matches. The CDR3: CASGTRTGSNYGYTF. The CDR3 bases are TGTGCCAGCGGCACCCGGACAGGATCTAACTATGGCTACACCTTC.

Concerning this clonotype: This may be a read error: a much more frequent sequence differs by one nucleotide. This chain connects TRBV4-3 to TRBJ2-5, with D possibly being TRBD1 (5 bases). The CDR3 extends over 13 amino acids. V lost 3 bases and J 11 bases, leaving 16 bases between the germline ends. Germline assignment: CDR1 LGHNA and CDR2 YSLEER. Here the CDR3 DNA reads TGCGCCAGCAGCCAGGGGCTGCAATGTGAGCAGTACTTC. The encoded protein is CASSQGLQCEQYF.

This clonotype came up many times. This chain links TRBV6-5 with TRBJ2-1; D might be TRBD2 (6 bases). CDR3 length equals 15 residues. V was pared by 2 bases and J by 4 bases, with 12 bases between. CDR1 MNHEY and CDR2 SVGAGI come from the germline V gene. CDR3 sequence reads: CASSYPRGGYNEQFF. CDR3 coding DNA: TGTGCCAGCAGTTACCCCCGGGGAGGATACAATGAGCAGTTCTTC.

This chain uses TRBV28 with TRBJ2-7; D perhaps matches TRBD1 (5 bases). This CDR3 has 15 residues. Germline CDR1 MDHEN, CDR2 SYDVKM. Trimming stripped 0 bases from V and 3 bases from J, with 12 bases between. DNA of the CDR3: TGTGCCAGCAGTTTATGGTCCCTCACAGGCTACGAGCAGTACTTC. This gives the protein CASSLWSLTGYEQYF.

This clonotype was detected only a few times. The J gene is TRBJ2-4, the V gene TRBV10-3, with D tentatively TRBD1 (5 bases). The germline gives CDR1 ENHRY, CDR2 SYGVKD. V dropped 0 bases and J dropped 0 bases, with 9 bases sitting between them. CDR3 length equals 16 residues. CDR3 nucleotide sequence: TGTGCCATCAGTGAGTCGGCAGGGCTAGCCAAAAACATTCAGTACTTC. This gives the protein CAISESAGLAKNIQYF.

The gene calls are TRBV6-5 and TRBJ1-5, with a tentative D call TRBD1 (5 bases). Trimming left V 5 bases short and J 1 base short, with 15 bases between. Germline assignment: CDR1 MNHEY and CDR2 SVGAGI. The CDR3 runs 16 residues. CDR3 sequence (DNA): TGTGCCAGCAGTCCGAGGGGAGCTTTGAGCAATCAGCCCCAGCATTTT. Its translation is CASSPRGALSNQPQHF.

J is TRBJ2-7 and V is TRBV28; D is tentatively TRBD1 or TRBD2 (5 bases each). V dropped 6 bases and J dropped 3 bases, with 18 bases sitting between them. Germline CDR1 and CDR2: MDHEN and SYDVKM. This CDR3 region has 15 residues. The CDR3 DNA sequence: TGTGCCAGCAGCTGGAAGGGGAGTAGAGGCTACGAGCAGTACTTC. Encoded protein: CASSWKGSRGYEQYF.

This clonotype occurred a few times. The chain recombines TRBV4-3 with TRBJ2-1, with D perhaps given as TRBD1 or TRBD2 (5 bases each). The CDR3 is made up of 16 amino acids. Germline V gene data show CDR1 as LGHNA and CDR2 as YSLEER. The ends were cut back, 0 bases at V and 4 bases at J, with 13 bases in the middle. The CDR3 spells CASSQESGTTYNEQFF. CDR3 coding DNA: TGCGCCAGCAGCCAAGAGTCAGGGACCACATACAATGAGCAGTTCTTC.

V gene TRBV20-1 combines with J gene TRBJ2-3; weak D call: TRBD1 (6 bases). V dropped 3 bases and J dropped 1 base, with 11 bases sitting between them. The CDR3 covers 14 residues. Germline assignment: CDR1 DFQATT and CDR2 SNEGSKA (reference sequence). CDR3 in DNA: TGCAGTGCTAGTCAGGGGACCCGCACAGATACGCAGTATTTT. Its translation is CSASQGTRTDTQYF.

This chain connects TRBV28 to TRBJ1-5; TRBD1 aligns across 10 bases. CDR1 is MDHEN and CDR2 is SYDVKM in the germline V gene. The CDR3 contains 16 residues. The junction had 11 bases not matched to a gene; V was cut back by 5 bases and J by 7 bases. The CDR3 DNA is TGTGCCAGCAGTCCCCGCGGGACAGGGGCGCGACAGCCCCAGCATTTT. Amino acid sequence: CASSPRGTGARQPQHF.

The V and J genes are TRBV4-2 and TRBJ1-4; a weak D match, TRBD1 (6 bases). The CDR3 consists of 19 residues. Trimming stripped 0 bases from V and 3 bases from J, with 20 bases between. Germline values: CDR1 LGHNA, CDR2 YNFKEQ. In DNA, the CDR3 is TGTGCCAGCAGCCAAGATCATCCTCGAGGGGGGGAAGCTAATGAAAAACTGTTTTTT. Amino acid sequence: CASSQDHPRGGEANEKLFF.

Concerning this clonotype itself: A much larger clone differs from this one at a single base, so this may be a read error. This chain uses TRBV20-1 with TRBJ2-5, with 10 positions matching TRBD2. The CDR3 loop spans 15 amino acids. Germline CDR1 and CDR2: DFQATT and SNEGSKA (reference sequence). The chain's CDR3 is CGATRPAGGQETQYF. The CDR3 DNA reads TGCGGTGCTACACGGCCAGCGGGAGGGCAAGAGACCCAGTACTTC.

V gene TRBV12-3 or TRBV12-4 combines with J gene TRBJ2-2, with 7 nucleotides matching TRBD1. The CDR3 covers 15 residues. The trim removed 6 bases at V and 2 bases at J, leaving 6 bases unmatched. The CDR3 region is CASRRDRENTGELFF. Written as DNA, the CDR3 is TGTGCCAGCAGAAGGGACAGAGAAAACACCGGGGAGCTGTTTTTT.

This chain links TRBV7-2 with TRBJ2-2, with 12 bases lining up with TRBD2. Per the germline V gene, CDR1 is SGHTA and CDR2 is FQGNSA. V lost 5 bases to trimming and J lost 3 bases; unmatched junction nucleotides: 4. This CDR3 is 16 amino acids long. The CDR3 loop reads CASSLRTSGDTGELFF. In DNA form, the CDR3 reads TGTGCCAGCAGCCTAAGGACTAGCGGGGACACCGGGGAGCTGTTTTTT. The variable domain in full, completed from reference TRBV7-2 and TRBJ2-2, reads GAGVSQSPSNKVTEKGKDVELRCDPISGHTALYWYRQSLGQGLEFLIYFQGNSAPDKSGLPSDRFSAERTGGSVSTLTIQRTQQEDSAVYLCASSLRTSGDTGELFFGEGSRLTVL.

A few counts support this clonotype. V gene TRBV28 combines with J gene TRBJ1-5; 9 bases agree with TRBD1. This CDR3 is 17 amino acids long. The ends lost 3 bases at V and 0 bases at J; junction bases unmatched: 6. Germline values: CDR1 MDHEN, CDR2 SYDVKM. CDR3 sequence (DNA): TGTGCCAGCAGTTTGGGGACAGGGATGTATAGCAATCAGCCCCAGCATTTT. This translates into CASSLGTGMYSNQPQHF. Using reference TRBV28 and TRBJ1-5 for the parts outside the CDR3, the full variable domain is DVKVTQSSRYLVKRTGEKVFLECVQDMDHENMFWYRQDPGLGLRLIYFSYDVKMKEKGDIPEGYSVSREKKERFSLILESASTNQTSMYLCASSLGTGMYSNQPQHFGDGTRLSIL.

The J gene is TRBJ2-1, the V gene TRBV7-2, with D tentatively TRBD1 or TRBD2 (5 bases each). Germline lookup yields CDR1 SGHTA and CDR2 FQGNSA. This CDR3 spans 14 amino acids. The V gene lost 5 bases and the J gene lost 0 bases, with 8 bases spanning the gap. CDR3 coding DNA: TGTGCCAGCAGCGCCGGGGCCTCCTACAATGAGCAGTTCTTC. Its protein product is CASSAGASYNEQFF.

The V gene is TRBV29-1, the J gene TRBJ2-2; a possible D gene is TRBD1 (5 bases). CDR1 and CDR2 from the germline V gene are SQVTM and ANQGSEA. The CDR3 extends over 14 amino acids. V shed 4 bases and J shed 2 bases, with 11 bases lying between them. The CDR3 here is CSVAGPINTGELFF. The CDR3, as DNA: TGCAGCGTTGCAGGGCCCATAAACACCGGGGAGCTGTTTTTT.

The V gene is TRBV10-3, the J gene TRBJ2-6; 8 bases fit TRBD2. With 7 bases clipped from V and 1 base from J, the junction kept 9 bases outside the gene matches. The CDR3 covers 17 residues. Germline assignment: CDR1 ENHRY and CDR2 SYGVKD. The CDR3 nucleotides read TGTGCCATCAACCCAGCGGGGGAAGTATCTGGGGCCAACGTCCTGACTTTC. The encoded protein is CAINPAGEVSGANVLTF.

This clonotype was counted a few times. The CDR3 DNA is TGCGCCAGCAGCTTAGACTCGGGAGCCTACAATGAGCAGTACTTC. This sequence encodes CASSLDSGAYNEQYF. The chain links TRBV4-3 to TRBJ2-1; a weak D match, TRBD2 (6 bases). The assigned J gene may be wrong: the sequence end matches TRBJ2-7 better. The CDR3 consists of 15 residues. The germline gives CDR1 LGHNA, CDR2 YSLEER.

This CDR3 reads CASRRSNTGELFF. In DNA, the CDR3 is TGCGCCAGCAGGCGATCTAACACCGGGGAGCTGTTTTTT. V and J are TRBV4-1 and TRBJ2-2; D is unresolved. V lost 6 bases, J lost 2 bases, and 7 bases lay in between. The germline CDR1 and CDR2 sequences are MGHRA and YSYEKL. The length of the CDR3 is 13 residues.

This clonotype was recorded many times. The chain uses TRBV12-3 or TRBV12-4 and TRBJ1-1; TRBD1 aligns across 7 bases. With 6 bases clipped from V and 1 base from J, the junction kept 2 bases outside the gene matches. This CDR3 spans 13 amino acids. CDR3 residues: CASRRQGNTEAFF. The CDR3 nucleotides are TGTGCCAGCAGGCGACAGGGGAACACTGAAGCTTTCTTT.